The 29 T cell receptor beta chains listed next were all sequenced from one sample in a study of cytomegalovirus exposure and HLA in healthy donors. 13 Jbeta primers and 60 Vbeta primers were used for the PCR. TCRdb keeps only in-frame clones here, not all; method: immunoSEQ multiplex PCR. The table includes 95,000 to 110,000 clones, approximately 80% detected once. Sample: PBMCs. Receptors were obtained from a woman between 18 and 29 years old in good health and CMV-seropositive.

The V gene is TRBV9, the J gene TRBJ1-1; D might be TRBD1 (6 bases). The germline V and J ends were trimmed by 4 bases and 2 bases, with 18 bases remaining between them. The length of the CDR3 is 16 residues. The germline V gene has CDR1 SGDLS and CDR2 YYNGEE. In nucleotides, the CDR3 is TGTGCCAGCAGCCAACAGGGAGCACCAATCAACACTGAAGCTTTCTTT. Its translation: CASSQQGAPINTEAFF.

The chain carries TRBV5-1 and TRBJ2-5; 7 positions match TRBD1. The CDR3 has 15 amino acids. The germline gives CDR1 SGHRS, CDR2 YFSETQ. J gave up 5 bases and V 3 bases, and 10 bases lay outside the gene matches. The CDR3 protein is CASSSWTGLGETQYF. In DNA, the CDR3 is TGCGCCAGCAGCTCTTGGACAGGACTCGGGGAGACCCAGTACTTC. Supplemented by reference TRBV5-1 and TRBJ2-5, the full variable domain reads KAGVTQTPRYLIKTRGQQVTLSCSPISGHRSVSWYQQTPGQGLQFLFEYFSETQRNKGNFPGRFSGRQFSNSRSEMNVSTLELGDSALYLCASSSWTGLGETQYFGPGTRLLVL.

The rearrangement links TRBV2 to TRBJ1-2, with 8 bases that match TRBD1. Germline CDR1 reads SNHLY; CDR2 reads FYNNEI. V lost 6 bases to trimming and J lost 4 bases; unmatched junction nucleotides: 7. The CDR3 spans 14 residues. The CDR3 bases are TGTGCCAGCAGCGCCATAGGGACAGGCTATGGCTACACCTTC. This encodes CASSAIGTGYGYTF.

The CDR3 spells CASSPERNSNQPQHF. The CDR3 region has the DNA TGCGCCAGCAGCCCAGAGAGGAATAGCAATCAGCCCCAGCATTTT. The chain employs TRBV4-1 and TRBJ1-5; D is unresolved. The CDR3 has 15 amino acids. V lost 4 bases and J 0 bases, leaving 10 bases between the germline ends. CDR1 and CDR2 from the germline V gene are MGHRA and YSYEKL.

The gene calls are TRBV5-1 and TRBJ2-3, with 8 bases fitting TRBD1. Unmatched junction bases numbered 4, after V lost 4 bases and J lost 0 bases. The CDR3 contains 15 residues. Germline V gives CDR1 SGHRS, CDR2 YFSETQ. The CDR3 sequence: CASSRDRPSTDTQYF. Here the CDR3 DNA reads TGCGCCAGCAGCAGGGACAGGCCTAGCACAGATACGCAGTATTTT.

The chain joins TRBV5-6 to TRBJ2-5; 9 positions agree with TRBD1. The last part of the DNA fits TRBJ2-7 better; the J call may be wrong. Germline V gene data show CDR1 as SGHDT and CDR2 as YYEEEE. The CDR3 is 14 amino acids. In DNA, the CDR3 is TGTGCCAGCAGCAAGGACAGGGGTATCTACGAGCAGTACTTC. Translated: CASSKDRGIYEQYF.

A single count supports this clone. CDR3 in DNA: TGTGCCAGCAGTCCACAGGGGCCCAGGTCAGGGTCCCAGCATTTT. Its protein product is CASSPQGPRSGSQHF. The genes are TRBV27 and TRBJ1-5; 7 positions agree with TRBD1. Looked up from germline, CDR1 is MNHEY and CDR2 is SMNVEV (reference sequence). The CDR3 runs to 15 residues. Germline trimming cut 5 bases from V and 11 bases from J; bases unmatched to any gene: 15.

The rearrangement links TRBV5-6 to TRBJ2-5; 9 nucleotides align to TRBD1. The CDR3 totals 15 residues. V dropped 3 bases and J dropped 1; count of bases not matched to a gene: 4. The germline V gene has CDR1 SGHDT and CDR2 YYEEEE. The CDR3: CASSSRQGVQETQYF. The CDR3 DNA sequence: TGTGCCAGCAGCTCTCGACAGGGGGTCCAAGAGACCCAGTACTTC.

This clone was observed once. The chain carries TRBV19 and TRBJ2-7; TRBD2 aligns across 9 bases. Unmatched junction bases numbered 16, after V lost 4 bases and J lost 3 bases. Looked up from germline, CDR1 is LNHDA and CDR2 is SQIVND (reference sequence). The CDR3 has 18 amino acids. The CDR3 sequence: CASSRSGGGRAGGYEQYF. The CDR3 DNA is TGTGCCAGTAGTAGGTCGGGGGGCGGGAGGGCCGGGGGCTACGAGCAGTACTTC.

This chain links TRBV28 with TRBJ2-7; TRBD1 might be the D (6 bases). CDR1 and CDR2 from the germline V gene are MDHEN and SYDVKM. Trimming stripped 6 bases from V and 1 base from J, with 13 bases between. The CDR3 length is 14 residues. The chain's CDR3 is CASSPTGLSYEQYF. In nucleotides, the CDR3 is TGTGCCAGCAGCCCGACAGGTCTTTCCTACGAGCAGTACTTC. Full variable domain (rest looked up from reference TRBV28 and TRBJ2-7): DVKVTQSSRYLVKRTGEKVFLECVQDMDHENMFWYRQDPGLGLRLIYFSYDVKMKEKGDIPEGYSVSREKKERFSLILESASTNQTSMYLCASSPTGLSYEQYFGPGTRLTVT.

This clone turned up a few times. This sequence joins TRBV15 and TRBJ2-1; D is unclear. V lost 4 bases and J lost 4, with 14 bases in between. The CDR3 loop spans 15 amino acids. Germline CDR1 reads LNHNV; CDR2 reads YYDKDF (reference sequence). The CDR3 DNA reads TGTGCCACCAGCACGGTACCTCACGATTACAATGAGCAGTTCTTC. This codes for CATSTVPHDYNEQFF.

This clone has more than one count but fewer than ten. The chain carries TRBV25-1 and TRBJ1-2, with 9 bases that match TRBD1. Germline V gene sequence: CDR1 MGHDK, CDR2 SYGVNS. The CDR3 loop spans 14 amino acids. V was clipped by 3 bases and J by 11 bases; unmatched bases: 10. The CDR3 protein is CASSDPGQGFGYTF. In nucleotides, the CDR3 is TGTGCCAGCAGTGACCCGGGACAGGGATTCGGTTACACCTTC.

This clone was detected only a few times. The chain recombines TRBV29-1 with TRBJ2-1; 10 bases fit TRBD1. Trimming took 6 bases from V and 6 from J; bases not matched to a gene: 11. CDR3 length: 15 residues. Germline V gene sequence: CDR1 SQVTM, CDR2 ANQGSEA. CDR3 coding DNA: TGCAGCGTGCCAGCCGGGACAGGGGAACCCAATGAGCAGTTCTTC. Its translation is CSVPAGTGEPNEQFF.

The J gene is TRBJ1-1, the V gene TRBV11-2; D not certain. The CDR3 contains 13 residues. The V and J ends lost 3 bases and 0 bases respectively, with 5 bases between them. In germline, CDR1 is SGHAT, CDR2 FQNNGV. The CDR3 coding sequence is TGTGCCAGCAGCTTGAGAGTGAACACTGAAGCTTTCTTT. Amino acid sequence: CASSLRVNTEAFF.

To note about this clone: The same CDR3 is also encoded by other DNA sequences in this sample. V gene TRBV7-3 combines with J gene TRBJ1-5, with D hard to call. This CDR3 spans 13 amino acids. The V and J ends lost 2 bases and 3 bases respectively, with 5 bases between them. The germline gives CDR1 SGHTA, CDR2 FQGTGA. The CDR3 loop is CASSLGVNQPQHF. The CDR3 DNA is TGTGCCAGCAGCTTAGGAGTCAATCAGCCCCAGCATTTT.

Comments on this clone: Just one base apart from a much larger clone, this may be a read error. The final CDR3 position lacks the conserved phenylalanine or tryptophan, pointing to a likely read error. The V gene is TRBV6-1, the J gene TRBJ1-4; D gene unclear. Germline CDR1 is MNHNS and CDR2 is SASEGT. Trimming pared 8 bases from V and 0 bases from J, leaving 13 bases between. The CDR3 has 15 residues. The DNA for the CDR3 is TGTGCCAGCGGGGAGGGCTCTGCAACTAATGAAAAACTGTTTGTT. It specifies CASGEGSATNEKLFV.

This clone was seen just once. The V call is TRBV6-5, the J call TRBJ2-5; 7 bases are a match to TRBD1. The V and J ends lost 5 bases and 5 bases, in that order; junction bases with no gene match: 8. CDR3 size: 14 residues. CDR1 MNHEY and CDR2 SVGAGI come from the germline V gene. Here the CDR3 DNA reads TGTGCCAGCAGTAAATGGGGACAGAGGGAGACCCAGTACTTC. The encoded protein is CASSKWGQRETQYF.

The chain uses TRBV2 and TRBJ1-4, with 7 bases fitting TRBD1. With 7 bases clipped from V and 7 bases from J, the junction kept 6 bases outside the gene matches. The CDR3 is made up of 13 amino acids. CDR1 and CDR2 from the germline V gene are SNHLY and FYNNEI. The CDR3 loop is CASNPGQFEKLFF. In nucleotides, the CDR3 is TGTGCCAGCAACCCGGGACAGTTTGAAAAACTGTTTTTT.

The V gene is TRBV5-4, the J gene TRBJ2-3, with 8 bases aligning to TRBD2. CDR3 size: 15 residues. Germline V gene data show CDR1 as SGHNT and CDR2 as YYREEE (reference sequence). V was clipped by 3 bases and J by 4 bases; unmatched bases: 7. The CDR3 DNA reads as TGTGCCAGCAGCTCGGGACTAGTTGGCTCAGATACGCAGTATTTT. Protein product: CASSSGLVGSDTQYF. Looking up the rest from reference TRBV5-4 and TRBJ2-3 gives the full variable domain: ETGVTQSPTHLIKTRGQQVTLRCSSQSGHNTVSWYQQALGQGPQFIFQYYREEENGRGNFPPRFSGLQFPNYSSELNVNALELDDSALYLCASSSGLVGSDTQYFGPGTRLTVL.

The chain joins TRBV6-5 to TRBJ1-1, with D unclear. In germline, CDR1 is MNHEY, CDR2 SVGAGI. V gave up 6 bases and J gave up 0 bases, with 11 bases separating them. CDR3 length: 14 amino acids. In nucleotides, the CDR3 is TGTGCCAGCAGGGTTACTGTTCTGAACACTGAAGCTTTCTTT. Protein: CASRVTVLNTEAFF.

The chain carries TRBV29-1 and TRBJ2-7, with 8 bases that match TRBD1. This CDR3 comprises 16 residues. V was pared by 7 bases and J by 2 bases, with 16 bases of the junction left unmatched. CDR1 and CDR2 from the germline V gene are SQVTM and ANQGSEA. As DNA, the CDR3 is TGCAGCGCCGGAACCAGGGGGCCAACGAATCCCTACGAGCAGTACTTC. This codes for CSAGTRGPTNPYEQYF.

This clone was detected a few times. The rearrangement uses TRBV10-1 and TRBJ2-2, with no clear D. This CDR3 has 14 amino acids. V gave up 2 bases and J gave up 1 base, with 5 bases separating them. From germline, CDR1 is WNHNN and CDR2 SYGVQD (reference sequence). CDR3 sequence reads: CASSELRNTGELFF. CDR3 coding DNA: TGCGCCAGCAGTGAGCTACGGAACACCGGGGAGCTGTTTTTT.

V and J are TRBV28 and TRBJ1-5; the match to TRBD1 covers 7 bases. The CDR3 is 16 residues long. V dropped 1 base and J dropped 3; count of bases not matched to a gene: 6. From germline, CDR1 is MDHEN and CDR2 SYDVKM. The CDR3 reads CASSLSMTGLNQPQHF. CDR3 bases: TGTGCCAGCAGTTTATCTATGACAGGGCTCAATCAGCCCCAGCATTTT.

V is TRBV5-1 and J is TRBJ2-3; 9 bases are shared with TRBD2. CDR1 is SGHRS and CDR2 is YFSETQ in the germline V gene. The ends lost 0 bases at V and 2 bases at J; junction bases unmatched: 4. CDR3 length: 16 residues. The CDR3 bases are TGCGCCAGCAGCTTGGGGACTAGCGCGACCACAGATACGCAGTATTTT. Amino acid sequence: CASSLGTSATTDTQYF.

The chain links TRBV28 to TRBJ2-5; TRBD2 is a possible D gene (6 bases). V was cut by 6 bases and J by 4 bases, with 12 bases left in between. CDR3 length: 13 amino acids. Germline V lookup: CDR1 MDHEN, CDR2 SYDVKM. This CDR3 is CASRTQGGETQYF. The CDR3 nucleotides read TGTGCCAGCAGGACCCAGGGAGGAGAGACCCAGTACTTC.

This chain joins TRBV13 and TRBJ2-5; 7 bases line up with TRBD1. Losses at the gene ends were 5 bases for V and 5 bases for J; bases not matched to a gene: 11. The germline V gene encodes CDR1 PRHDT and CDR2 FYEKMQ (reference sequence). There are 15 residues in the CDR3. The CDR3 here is CASSTRTGEEETQYF. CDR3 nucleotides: TGTGCCAGCAGCACACGGACAGGCGAGGAGGAGACCCAGTACTTC.

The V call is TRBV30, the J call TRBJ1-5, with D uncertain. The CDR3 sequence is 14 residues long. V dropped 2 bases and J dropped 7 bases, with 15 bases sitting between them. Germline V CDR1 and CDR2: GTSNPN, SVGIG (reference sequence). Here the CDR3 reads CAWSTQAGSQPQHF. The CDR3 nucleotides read TGTGCCTGGAGTACCCAGGCGGGCTCCCAGCCCCAGCATTTT. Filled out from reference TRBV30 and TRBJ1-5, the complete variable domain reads SQTIHQWPATLVQPVGSPLSLECTVEGTSNPNLYWYRQAAGRGLQLLFYSVGIGQISSEVPQNLSASRPQDRQFILSSKKLLLSDSGFYLCAWSTQAGSQPQHFGDGTRLSIL.

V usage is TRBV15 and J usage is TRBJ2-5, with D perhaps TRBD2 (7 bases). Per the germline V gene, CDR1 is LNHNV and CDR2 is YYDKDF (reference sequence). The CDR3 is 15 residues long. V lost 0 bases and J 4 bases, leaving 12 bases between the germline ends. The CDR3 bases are TGTGCCACCAGCAGAGAGGGGGGGCTGGGAGAGACCCAGTACTTC. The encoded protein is CATSREGGLGETQYF.

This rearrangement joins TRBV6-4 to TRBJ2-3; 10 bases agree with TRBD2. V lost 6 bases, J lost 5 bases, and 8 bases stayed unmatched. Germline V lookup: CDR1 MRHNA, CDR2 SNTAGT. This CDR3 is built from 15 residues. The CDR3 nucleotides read TGTGCCAGCAGCCTACTAGCGGGATCGGTAGATACGCAGTATTTT. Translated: CASSLLAGSVDTQYF.